This T cell receptor beta chain was retrieved from a study of blood T cell repertoires in COVID-19. Sequencing used immunoSEQ multiplex PCR; TCRdb keeps in-frame clones, though not all of them. The table has fewer than 400,000 clones, 88% seen once. Sequenced: PBMCs or T cells enriched from blood (not recorded which). The TCR comes from a man aged 30-40 years who had recovered from COVID-19.

The CDR3 reads CATSRDADTNEQFF. The CDR3 DNA sequence: TGTGCCACCAGCAGAGATGCAGATACCAATGAGCAGTTCTTC. The J gene is TRBJ2-1, the V gene TRBV15, with D unclear. Germline CDR1 reads LNHNV; CDR2 reads YYDKDF (reference sequence). The CDR3 runs 14 residues. V was cut by 0 bases and J by 6 bases, with 9 bases left in between.